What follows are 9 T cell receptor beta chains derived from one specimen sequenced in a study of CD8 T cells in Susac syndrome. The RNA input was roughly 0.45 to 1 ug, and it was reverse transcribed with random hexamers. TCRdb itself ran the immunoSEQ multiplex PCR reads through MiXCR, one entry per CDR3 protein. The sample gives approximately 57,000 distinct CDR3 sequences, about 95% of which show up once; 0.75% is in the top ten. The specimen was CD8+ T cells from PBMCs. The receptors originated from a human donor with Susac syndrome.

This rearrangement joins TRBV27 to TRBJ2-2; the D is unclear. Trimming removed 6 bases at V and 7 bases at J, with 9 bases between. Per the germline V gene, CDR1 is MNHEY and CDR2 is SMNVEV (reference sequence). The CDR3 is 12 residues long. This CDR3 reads CASSSWSGELFF. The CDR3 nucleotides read TGTGCCAGCAGCTCCTGGAGCGGGGAGCTGTTTTTT.

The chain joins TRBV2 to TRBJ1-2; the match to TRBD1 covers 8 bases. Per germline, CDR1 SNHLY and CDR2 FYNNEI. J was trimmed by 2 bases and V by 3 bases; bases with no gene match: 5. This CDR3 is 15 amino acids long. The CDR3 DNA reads TGTGCCAGCAGTGACAGGGGGCTCTCCAACTATGGCTACACCTTC. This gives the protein CASSDRGLSNYGYTF.

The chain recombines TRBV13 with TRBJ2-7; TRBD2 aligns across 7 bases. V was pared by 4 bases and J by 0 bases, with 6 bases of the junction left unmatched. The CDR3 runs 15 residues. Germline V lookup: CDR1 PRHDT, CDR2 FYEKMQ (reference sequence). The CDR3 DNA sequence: TGTGCCAGCAGCTCGGGGACTACCCCCTCCTACGAGCAGTACTTC. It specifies CASSSGTTPSYEQYF. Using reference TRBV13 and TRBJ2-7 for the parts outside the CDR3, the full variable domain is AAGVIQSPRHLIKEKRETATLKCYPIPRHDTVYWYQQGPGQDPQFLISFYEKMQSDKGSIPDRFSAQQFSDYHSELNMSSLELGDSALYFCASSSGTTPSYEQYFGPGTRLTVT.

This CDR3 is CASSLSQGPENTGELFF. CDR3 in DNA: TGTGCCAGCAGCTTATCTCAGGGGCCCGAGAACACCGGGGAGCTGTTTTTT. The V call is TRBV7-6, the J call TRBJ2-2; D possibly corresponds to TRBD1 (6 bases). The germline V and J ends were trimmed by 2 bases and 1 base, with 14 bases remaining between them. The germline V gene has CDR1 SGHVS and CDR2 FNYEAQ. There are 17 residues in the CDR3. Full variable domain (remainder filled in from reference TRBV7-6 and TRBJ2-2): GAGVSQSPRYKVTKRGQDVALRCDPISGHVSLYWYRQALGQGPEFLTYFNYEAQQDKSGLPNDRFSAERPEGSISTLTIQRTEQRDSAMYRCASSLSQGPENTGELFFGEGSRLTVL.

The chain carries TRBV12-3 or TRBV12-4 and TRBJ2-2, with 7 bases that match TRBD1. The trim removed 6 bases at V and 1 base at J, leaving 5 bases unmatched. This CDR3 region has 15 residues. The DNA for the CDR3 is TGTGCCAGCAGGTCCGGGACAGTGAACACCGGGGAGCTGTTTTTT. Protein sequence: CASRSGTVNTGELFF.

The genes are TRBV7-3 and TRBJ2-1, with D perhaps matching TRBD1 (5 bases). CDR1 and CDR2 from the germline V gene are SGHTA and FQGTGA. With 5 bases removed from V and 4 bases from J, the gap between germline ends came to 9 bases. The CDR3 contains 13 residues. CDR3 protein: CASSDSYYNEQFF. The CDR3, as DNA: TGTGCCAGCAGCGACAGCTATTACAATGAGCAGTTCTTC.

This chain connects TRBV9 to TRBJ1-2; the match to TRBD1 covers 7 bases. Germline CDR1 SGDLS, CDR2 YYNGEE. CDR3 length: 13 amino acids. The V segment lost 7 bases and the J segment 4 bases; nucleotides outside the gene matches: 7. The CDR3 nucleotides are TGTGCCAGCGGTCCGACAGGGAGCTATGGCTACACCTTC. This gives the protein CASGPTGSYGYTF.

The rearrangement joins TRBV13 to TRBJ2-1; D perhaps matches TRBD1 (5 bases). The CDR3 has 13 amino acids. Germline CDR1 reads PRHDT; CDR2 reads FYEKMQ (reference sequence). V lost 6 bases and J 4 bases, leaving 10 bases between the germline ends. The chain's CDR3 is CASRQELYNEQFF. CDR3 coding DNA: TGTGCCAGCAGACAGGAGCTGTACAATGAGCAGTTCTTC. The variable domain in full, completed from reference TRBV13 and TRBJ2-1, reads AAGVIQSPRHLIKEKRETATLKCYPIPRHDTVYWYQQGPGQDPQFLISFYEKMQSDKGSIPDRFSAQQFSDYHSELNMSSLELGDSALYFCASRQELYNEQFFGPGTRLTVL.

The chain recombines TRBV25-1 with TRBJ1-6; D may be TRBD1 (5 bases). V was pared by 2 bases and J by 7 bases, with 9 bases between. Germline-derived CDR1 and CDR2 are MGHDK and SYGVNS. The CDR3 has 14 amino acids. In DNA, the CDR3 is TGTGCCAGCAGTGAACGGGGCAGCAATTCACCCCTCCACTTT. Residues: CASSERGSNSPLHF. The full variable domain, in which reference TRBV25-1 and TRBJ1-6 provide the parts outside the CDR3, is EADIYQTPRYLVIGTGKKITLECSQTMGHDKMYWYQQDPGMELHLIHYSYGVNSTEKGDLSSESTVSRIRTEHFPLTLESARPSHTSQYLCASSERGSNSPLHFGNGTRLTVT.